These 32 T cell receptor beta chains were all obtained from the same sample, sequenced in a study of cytomegalovirus exposure and HLA in healthy donors. The PCR had 60 Vbeta and 13 Jbeta primers. Here immunoSEQ multiplex PCR was the method, and the copy in TCRdb shows in-frame clones only, minus some. The profile shows approximately 160,000 clones, around 67% of them singletons. Material for sequencing was PBMCs. The receptor source for this set is a woman in her late teens or twenties in good health and CMV-seropositive.

The chain joins TRBV5-1 to TRBJ2-1; TRBD2 agrees at 10 bases. The CDR3 runs 15 residues. Looked up from germline, CDR1 is SGHRS and CDR2 is YFSETQ. V shed 5 bases and J 7 bases; nucleotides not matched to a gene: 9. The CDR3 reads CASRSSSGSLNEQFF. As DNA, the CDR3 is TGCGCCAGCAGAAGTTCTAGCGGGAGTCTAAATGAGCAGTTCTTC. Looking up the rest from reference TRBV5-1 and TRBJ2-1 gives the full variable domain: KAGVTQTPRYLIKTRGQQVTLSCSPISGHRSVSWYQQTPGQGLQFLFEYFSETQRNKGNFPGRFSGRQFSNSRSEMNVSTLELGDSALYLCASRSSSGSLNEQFFGPGTRLTVL.

The chain carries TRBV2 and TRBJ2-3, with 16 bases that match TRBD2. The CDR3 length is 20 residues. Germline V gene sequence: CDR1 SNHLY, CDR2 FYNNEI. The V and J ends lost 7 bases and 0 bases, in that order; junction bases with no gene match: 13. The CDR3 bases are TGTGCCAGCAAATGGGGGACTAGCGGGGGGGACAGATTTAGCACAGATACGCAGTATTTT. Translated, it gives CASKWGTSGGDRFSTDTQYF.

The CDR3 protein is CASSQHRELGIYEQYF. The CDR3, as DNA: TGCGCCAGCAGCCAACATCGGGAGCTGGGTATATACGAGCAGTACTTC. J is TRBJ2-7 and V is TRBV4-3; maybe TRBD2 (6 bases). V was clipped by 2 bases and J by 4 bases, with 18 bases between them. Per germline, CDR1 LGHNA and CDR2 YSLEER. This CDR3 has 16 amino acids.

In this sample, this clone turned up a few times. The chain carries TRBV10-3 and TRBJ1-6; D may be TRBD1 (5 bases). This CDR3 is built from 14 residues. V lost 10 bases, J lost 8 bases, and 18 bases lay in between. Germline V gene data show CDR1 as ENHRY and CDR2 as SYGVKD. DNA of the CDR3: TGTGCCACCGTACCGGGACTGGGGTATTCACCCCTCCACTTT. Translation: CATVPGLGYSPLHF.

The rearrangement joins TRBV6-1 to TRBJ2-5; D is perhaps TRBD2 (6 bases). The length of the CDR3 is 18 residues. The germline V and J ends were trimmed by 2 bases and 5 bases, with 24 bases remaining between them. Germline CDR1 is MNHNS and CDR2 is SASEGT. For the CDR3, the DNA is TGTGCCAGCAGTGAAATAAGAAGATCCGGGAGCCTCCGGGAGACCCAGTACTTC. Its translation is CASSEIRRSGSLRETQYF.

The V and J genes are TRBV6-1 and TRBJ1-1; D remains unclear. V lost 5 bases and J 5 bases, leaving 9 bases between the germline ends. Per germline, CDR1 MNHNS and CDR2 SASEGT. The CDR3 sequence is 12 residues long. CDR3 in DNA: TGTGCCAGCAGTCCCATGCAGACTGAAGCTTTCTTT. It codes for CASSPMQTEAFF.

The V and J genes are TRBV7-9 and TRBJ2-7; 10 bases line up with TRBD2. CDR1 is SEHNR, CDR2 FQNEAQ, per germline (reference sequence). The CDR3 spans 15 residues. With V trimmed by 2 bases and J by 0 bases, 1 base remained unmatched. Here the CDR3 reads CASSLLAGDSYEQYF. The CDR3 coding sequence is TGTGCCAGCAGCTTACTAGCGGGAGACTCCTACGAGCAGTACTTC.

This chain uses TRBV4-1 with TRBJ1-1; D call uncertain. V was pared by 4 bases and J by 4 bases, with 13 bases between. The CDR3 sequence is 14 residues long. Per the germline V gene, CDR1 is MGHRA and CDR2 is YSYEKL. The CDR3 sequence is CASSRPSGGTEAFF. CDR3 DNA sequence: TGCGCCAGCAGCCGTCCCTCGGGAGGCACTGAAGCTTTCTTT.

This clone was detected only once. Other DNA sequences from this sample encode an identical CDR3 as well. The chain has TRBV6-1 and TRBJ1-2; 9 nucleotides match TRBD1. This CDR3 contains 13 residues. V lost 6 bases, J lost 4 bases, and 3 bases stayed unmatched. Per germline, CDR1 MNHNS and CDR2 SASEGT. CDR3 loop: CASRPGQGYGYTF. The CDR3 nucleotides are TGTGCCAGCAGACCGGGACAGGGCTATGGCTACACCTTC.

This clone has only a few counts. The chain couples TRBV7-2 to TRBJ1-2, with TRBD1 matching 9 bases. The CDR3 is 15 residues long. V shed 0 bases and J 6 bases; nucleotides not matched to a gene: 5. Germline values: CDR1 SGHTA, CDR2 FQGNSA. The CDR3 sequence is CASSLATGGIDGYTF. The CDR3 nucleotides are TGTGCCAGCAGCTTAGCAACAGGGGGCATCGATGGCTACACCTTC.

V gene TRBV2 combines with J gene TRBJ1-2; the match to TRBD1 covers 7 bases. Germline lookup yields CDR1 SNHLY and CDR2 FYNNEI. The length of the CDR3 is 13 residues. Trimming at V came to 6 bases and at J to 2 bases, leaving 3 bases not matched to a gene. In nucleotides, the CDR3 is TGTGCCAGCAGCGGACAGGTGAACTATGGCTACACCTTC. It is translated as CASSGQVNYGYTF.

The chain combines TRBV28 with TRBJ2-1; D remains unclear. This CDR3 is built from 14 residues. Germline V gene data show CDR1 as MDHEN and CDR2 as SYDVKM. Trimming shortened V by 3 bases and J by 5 bases, and 11 bases separated the two germline ends. The CDR3 loop reads CASSFGAGHNEQFF. CDR3 coding DNA: TGTGCCAGCAGTTTCGGCGCAGGCCACAATGAGCAGTTCTTC.

The gene calls are TRBV28 and TRBJ2-7, with D possibly TRBD2 on 5 matching bases. The V end was cut by 3 bases, the J end by 2 bases, with 8 bases between. The CDR3 loop spans 13 amino acids. Per germline, CDR1 MDHEN and CDR2 SYDVKM. The CDR3 is CASSFLRAYEQYF. CDR3 sequence (DNA): TGTGCCAGCAGTTTTCTGCGGGCCTACGAGCAGTACTTC.

A few counts support this clone. A far larger clone is one nucleotide away, so this likely arose from a read error. Distinct nucleotide sequences in the sample also encode this CDR3. The rearrangement links TRBV5-1 to TRBJ1-1, with TRBD1 as a possible D gene (5 bases). This CDR3 comprises 14 residues. Germline lookup yields CDR1 SGHRS and CDR2 YFSETQ. The CDR3, as DNA: TGCGCCAGTAGCTACCAGGGTATGAGTACTGAAGCTTTCTTT. Its translation: CASSYQGMSTEAFF.

The chain employs TRBV15 and TRBJ1-2, with 11 bases identical to TRBD1. Germline V gene lookup returns CDR1 LNHNV and CDR2 YYDKDF (reference sequence). The CDR3 length is 14 residues. J was trimmed by 6 bases and V by 4 bases; bases with no gene match: 4. CDR3 protein: CATSTRDRGDGYTF. The CDR3 DNA reads TGTGCCACCAGCACCCGGGACAGGGGGGATGGCTACACCTTC. Filled out from reference TRBV15 and TRBJ1-2, the complete variable domain reads DAMVIQNPRYQVTQFGKPVTLSCSQTLNHNVMYWYQQKSSQAPKLLFHYYDKDFNNEADTPDNFQSRRPNTSFCFLDIRSPGLGDTAMYLCATSTRDRGDGYTFGSGTRLTVV.

The V gene is TRBV28, the J gene TRBJ2-5, with TRBD2 as a possible D gene (6 bases). Germline V gives CDR1 MDHEN, CDR2 SYDVKM. The CDR3 loop spans 15 amino acids. Trimming removed 4 bases from V and 0 bases from J, with 12 bases in between. CDR3 protein: CASSSRDWYQETQYF. The CDR3 region has the DNA TGTGCCAGCAGTTCCCGGGACTGGTACCAAGAGACCCAGTACTTC.

The chain uses TRBV5-1 and TRBJ2-4, with 7 nucleotides matching TRBD1. The CDR3 loop spans 16 amino acids. In germline, CDR1 is SGHRS, CDR2 YFSETQ. V lost 4 bases to trimming and J lost 7 bases; unmatched junction nucleotides: 14. The chain's CDR3 is CASSPRPTGRRNIQYF. In nucleotides, the CDR3 is TGCGCCAGCAGCCCTAGACCGACAGGGAGAAGGAACATTCAGTACTTC.

The rearrangement uses TRBV28 and TRBJ1-5; a weak D match, TRBD1 (6 bases). Germline assignment: CDR1 MDHEN and CDR2 SYDVKM. V lost 6 bases, J lost 1 base, and 7 bases lay in between. This CDR3 is 13 amino acids long. For the CDR3, the DNA is TGTGCCAGCAGAGGACAGAGCAATCAGCCCCAGCATTTT. It encodes CASRGQSNQPQHF. The full variable domain, its missing parts supplied by reference TRBV28 and TRBJ1-5, is DVKVTQSSRYLVKRTGEKVFLECVQDMDHENMFWYRQDPGLGLRLIYFSYDVKMKEKGDIPEGYSVSREKKERFSLILESASTNQTSMYLCASRGQSNQPQHFGDGTRLSIL.

With regard to this clone: The identical CDR3 is also encoded by other nucleotide sequences in the sample. The chain joins TRBV29-1 to TRBJ1-4; TRBD1 aligns across 10 bases. CDR1 is SQVTM, CDR2 ANQGSEA, per germline. V trimming: 1 base; J trimming: 8 bases; junction bases outside the gene matches: 1. The CDR3 has 13 residues. The chain's CDR3 is CSVEGTGGEKLFF. The CDR3 DNA is TGCAGCGTTGAAGGGACAGGGGGGGAAAAACTGTTTTTT.

This clone was found a few times. V gene TRBV5-4 combines with J gene TRBJ2-1; D might be TRBD1 (6 bases). This CDR3 is built from 14 residues. Trimming stripped 0 bases from V and 8 bases from J, with 12 bases between. Germline CDR1 SGHNT, CDR2 YYREEE (reference sequence). The CDR3 sequence is CASSLDRASDEQFF. CDR3 bases: TGTGCCAGCAGCTTGGACAGGGCCAGCGATGAGCAGTTCTTC. The full variable domain, its missing parts supplied by reference TRBV5-4 and TRBJ2-1, is ETGVTQSPTHLIKTRGQQVTLRCSSQSGHNTVSWYQQALGQGPQFIFQYYREEENGRGNFPPRFSGLQFPNYSSELNVNALELDDSALYLCASSLDRASDEQFFGPGTRLTVL.

The chain combines TRBV11-2 with TRBJ2-6, with D uncertain. The V and J ends lost 0 bases and 0 bases respectively, with 6 bases between them. The CDR3 is 16 residues long. The germline V gene has CDR1 SGHAT and CDR2 FQNNGV. The chain's CDR3 is CASSLDGGSGANVLTF. The CDR3 region has the DNA TGTGCCAGCAGCTTAGACGGCGGCTCTGGGGCCAACGTCCTGACTTTC.

This clone was counted between two and nine times. V gene TRBV6-5 combines with J gene TRBJ1-1, with a possible D match to TRBD1 (5 bases). V was shortened by 9 bases and J by 4 bases, with 15 bases between the two germline ends. The CDR3 runs 13 residues. Per germline, CDR1 MNHEY and CDR2 SVGAGI. The CDR3 is CASNLVGGTEAFF. CDR3 DNA sequence: TGTGCCAGTAACCTTGTGGGGGGCACTGAAGCTTTCTTT.

The chain joins TRBV5-1 to TRBJ2-7, with D maybe TRBD1 (6 bases). The CDR3 consists of 15 residues. V was cut by 0 bases and J by 6 bases, with 16 bases left in between. Germline V gene data show CDR1 as SGHRS and CDR2 as YFSETQ. The CDR3 protein is CASSLAGAGVREQYF. CDR3 bases: TGCGCCAGCAGCTTGGCCGGGGCAGGGGTTCGCGAGCAGTACTTC.

V is TRBV9 and J is TRBJ1-6; possibly TRBD1 for D (5 bases). This CDR3 region has 13 residues. With 3 bases removed from V and 9 bases from J, the gap between germline ends came to 10 bases. The germline CDR1 and CDR2 sequences are SGDLS and YYNGEE. The CDR3 loop is CASSGRQGSPLHF. DNA for the CDR3: TGTGCCAGCAGCGGTCGCCAGGGTTCACCCCTCCACTTT.

The rearrangement joins TRBV6-5 to TRBJ2-2; TRBD2 matches at 8 bases. This CDR3 has 16 amino acids. The trim removed 2 bases at V and 7 bases at J, leaving 9 bases unmatched. Per the germline V gene, CDR1 is MNHEY and CDR2 is SVGAGI. CDR3 in amino acids: CASSYRQPGGNGELFF. The CDR3 DNA sequence: TGTGCCAGCAGTTACCGGCAACCGGGGGGGAACGGGGAGCTGTTTTTT.

The rearrangement joins TRBV5-1 to TRBJ2-1, with unresolved D. Trimming removed 0 bases from V and 8 bases from J, with 12 bases in between. This CDR3 has 14 amino acids. Germline values: CDR1 SGHRS, CDR2 YFSETQ. CDR3 region: CASSLAPSSDEQFF. CDR3 coding DNA: TGCGCCAGCAGCTTGGCGCCGAGCTCGGATGAGCAGTTCTTC.

V is TRBV5-3 and J is TRBJ2-3; D may be TRBD2 (6 bases). TRBV5-3 is given ORF status, its function remaining uncertain. V gave up 0 bases and J gave up 2 bases, with 13 bases separating them. CDR3 size: 16 residues. CDR3 region: CARSLGAGPNTDTQYF. CDR3 in DNA: TGTGCCAGAAGCTTGGGGGCGGGGCCTAACACAGATACGCAGTATTTT.

V gene TRBV21-1 combines with J gene TRBJ1-5; the tabulated D call, TRBD1, remains unverified against the DNA. TRBV21-1 is assigned pseudogene status. The CDR3 has 18 residues. CDR3 sequence reads: CASSTRKETGTGSQPQHF. In nucleotides, the CDR3 is TGTGCCAGCAGCACACGGAAGGAAACGGGGACAGGGTCTCAGCCCCAGCATTTT.

This chain links TRBV2 with TRBJ1-2, with no clear D. This CDR3 comprises 13 residues. CDR1 and CDR2 from the germline V gene are SNHLY and FYNNEI. Between the trimmed V and J ends, which lost 6 bases and 3 bases, there was a span of 11 bases. The CDR3 sequence: CASRGTDHYGYTF. CDR3 DNA: TGTGCCAGCAGGGGTACAGACCACTATGGCTACACCTTC.

The chain couples TRBV5-1 to TRBJ2-7; 7 bases are a match to TRBD1. With V trimmed by 3 bases and J by 1 base, 7 bases remained unmatched. Germline assignment: CDR1 SGHRS and CDR2 YFSETQ. The CDR3 is 15 residues long. CDR3 sequence: CASSSGQVGSYEQYF. CDR3 DNA sequence: TGCGCCAGCAGCTCTGGACAGGTTGGGTCCTACGAGCAGTACTTC.

This rearrangement joins TRBV11-2 to TRBJ1-2, with D perhaps TRBD1 (6 bases). V lost 3 bases, J lost 2 bases, and 13 bases lay in between. Germline assignment: CDR1 SGHAT and CDR2 FQNNGV. This CDR3 is 15 amino acids long. The DNA of the CDR3 is TGTGCCAGCAGCTTGGAGGGGGGGGCGAACTATGGCTACACCTTC. The encoded protein is CASSLEGGANYGYTF.

The V call is TRBV28, the J call TRBJ1-2; 7 bases are a match to TRBD1. The length of the CDR3 is 12 residues. From germline, CDR1 is MDHEN and CDR2 SYDVKM. Unmatched junction bases numbered 2, after V lost 8 bases and J lost 2 bases. The DNA of the CDR3 is TGTGCCAGCCGAGGGGGCAACTATGGCTACACCTTC. Translation gives CASRGGNYGYTF.